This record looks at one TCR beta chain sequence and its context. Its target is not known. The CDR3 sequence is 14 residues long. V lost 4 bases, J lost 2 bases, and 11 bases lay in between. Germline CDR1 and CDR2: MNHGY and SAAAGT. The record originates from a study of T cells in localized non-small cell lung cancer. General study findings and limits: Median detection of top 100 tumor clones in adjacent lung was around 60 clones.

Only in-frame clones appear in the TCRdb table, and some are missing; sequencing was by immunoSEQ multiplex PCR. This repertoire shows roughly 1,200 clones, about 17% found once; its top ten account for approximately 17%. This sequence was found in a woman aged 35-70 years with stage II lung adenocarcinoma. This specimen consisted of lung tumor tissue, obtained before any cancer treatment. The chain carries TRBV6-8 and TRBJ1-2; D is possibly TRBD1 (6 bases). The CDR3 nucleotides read TGTGCCAGCAGTTCCCTAACAGGGAACTATGGCTACACCTTC. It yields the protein CASSSLTGNYGYTF.